These 32 T cell receptor beta chains share one sample of origin, sequenced in a study of vaccination and CD4 T cells after COVID-19. Their recognized antigens are unknown. Indicated treatment: roughly ten-day PBMC culture with coronavirus spike peptide pools or control peptides (ViraFEST assay). With the Oncomine TCR Beta short-read assay, DNA from cultured CD4+ T cells was sequenced. MiXCR was run by TCRdb on the PCR reads, yielding one entry per CDR3 protein. This sample has about 9,600 distinct CDR3 sequences, with approximately 30% found just once. The sample in question was CD4+ T cells from blood, cultured in vitro, obtained after SARS-CoV-2 vaccination. The receptors here all came from a human donor who had recovered from COVID-19.

The J gene is TRBJ2-1, the V gene TRBV28, with D perhaps matching TRBD2 (6 bases). The CDR3 runs to 15 residues. The V end was cut by 6 bases, the J end by 1 base, with 13 bases between. Germline V CDR1 and CDR2: MDHEN, SYDVKM. In DNA, the CDR3 is TGTGCCAGCAGGTGGGACTCCGGGTCCTACAATGAGCAGTTCTTC. Protein product: CASRWDSGSYNEQFF.

This clonotype has a handful of counts. This rearrangement joins TRBV12-3 or TRBV12-4 to TRBJ2-1; D is perhaps TRBD2 (5 bases). Trimming stripped 7 bases from V and 4 bases from J, with 14 bases between. The CDR3 covers 14 residues. CDR3 DNA: TGTGCCAGCACCCCTAGGGTAGCGTACAATGAGCAGTTCTTC. It is translated as CASTPRVAYNEQFF.

CDR3 sequence (DNA): TGTGCCAGCACCCCCAGAAGCTGGGCCAAAAACATTCAGTACTTC. Residues: CASTPRSWAKNIQYF. V is TRBV28 and J is TRBJ2-4, with D unresolved. The CDR3 is made up of 15 amino acids. Trimming removed 7 bases at V and 1 base at J, with 14 bases between. Germline assignment: CDR1 MDHEN and CDR2 SYDVKM. The complete variable domain, with remaining parts taken from reference TRBV28 and TRBJ2-4, reads DVKVTQSSRYLVKRTGEKVFLECVQDMDHENMFWYRQDPGLGLRLIYFSYDVKMKEKGDIPEGYSVSREKKERFSLILESASTNQTSMYLCASTPRSWAKNIQYFGAGTRLSVL.

This clonotype showed up just a few times. The V and J genes are TRBV20-1 and TRBJ2-1, with 8 bases matching TRBD2. The germline CDR1 and CDR2 sequences are DFQATT and SNEGSKA (reference sequence). Trimming at V came to 7 bases and at J to 0 bases, leaving 8 bases not matched to a gene. This CDR3 comprises 15 residues. CDR3 nucleotide sequence: TGCAGTGGCCTAGCGGGTTTACTCTCCTACAATGAGCAGTTCTTC. Amino acid sequence: CSGLAGLLSYNEQFF.

The genes are TRBV6-1 and TRBJ1-5; TRBD1 matches at 7 bases. The CDR3 length is 15 residues. Germline V gives CDR1 MNHNS, CDR2 SASEGT. V gave up 5 bases and J gave up 4 bases; unmatched junction bases: 8. The CDR3 protein is CASSPGGTGNQPQHF. The DNA for the CDR3 is TGTGCCAGCAGTCCAGGGGGTACGGGGAATCAGCCCCAGCATTTT.

The chain carries TRBV6-5 and TRBJ2-4; D might be TRBD2 (6 bases). The CDR3 is 15 amino acids. Trimming took off 2 bases at V and 1 base at J, with 9 bases between the two ends. Looked up from germline, CDR1 is MNHEY and CDR2 is SVGAGI. The CDR3 here is CASSYGTQAKNIQYF. CDR3 nucleotides: TGTGCCAGCAGTTACGGGACTCAGGCCAAAAACATTCAGTACTTC.

The sample holds a few counts of this clonotype. The J gene is TRBJ2-1, the V gene TRBV6-2 or TRBV6-3; 12 bases map to TRBD2. Unmatched junction bases numbered 11, after V lost 6 bases and J lost 8 bases. The CDR3 is 16 residues long. Per the germline V gene, CDR1 is MNHEY and CDR2 is SVGEGT. The CDR3, as DNA: TGTGCCAGCAGGCCTCGACTAGCGGGAGAACGGGATGAGCAGTTCTTC. Protein product: CASRPRLAGERDEQFF.

This clonotype came up once. The chain is built from TRBV20-1 and TRBJ2-1; D gene ambiguous. Trimming shortened V by 3 bases and J by 8 bases, and 8 bases separated the two germline ends. This CDR3 is built from 11 residues. The germline V gene encodes CDR1 DFQATT and CDR2 SNEGSKA (reference sequence). This chain's CDR3 is CSASSTHEQFF. The CDR3 nucleotides read TGCAGTGCTAGTAGCACTCATGAGCAGTTCTTC.

The CDR3 DNA reads TGTGCCAGCAGTTTCGAGCGGGAAGGGAGGGAGACCCAGTACTTC. Protein sequence: CASSFEREGRETQYF. The V and J genes are TRBV28 and TRBJ2-5, with TRBD2 identical over 7 bases. This CDR3 spans 15 amino acids. Germline CDR1 is MDHEN and CDR2 is SYDVKM. The V segment lost 3 bases and the J segment 5 bases; nucleotides outside the gene matches: 9.

This sequence joins TRBV4-3 and TRBJ2-1, with D tentatively TRBD1 or TRBD2 (5 bases each). Germline V CDR1 and CDR2: LGHNA, YSLEER. V shed 0 bases and J shed 8 bases, with 20 bases lying between them. The CDR3 length is 17 residues. The CDR3 loop is CASSQDSTGTGADEQFF. The CDR3 region has the DNA TGCGCCAGCAGCCAAGATTCCACCGGGACCGGGGCGGATGAGCAGTTCTTC.

Sample share makes this clonotype medium-sized. The chain has TRBV6-1 and TRBJ1-2; no clear D. The CDR3 is made up of 13 amino acids. V lost 2 bases, J lost 2 bases, and 6 bases lay in between. Germline lookup yields CDR1 MNHNS and CDR2 SASEGT. The CDR3 bases are TGTGCCAGCAGTGAAACAGTCAACTATGGCTACACCTTC. This translates into CASSETVNYGYTF.

This clonotype was detected only a few times. The junction shows a germline mismatch at one end, possibly a read error. The chain is built from TRBV7-9 and TRBJ2-7, with D maybe TRBD2 (5 bases). CDR1 is SEHNR and CDR2 is FQNEAQ in the germline V gene (reference sequence). The CDR3 extends over 14 amino acids. CDR3 nucleotide sequence: TGTGCCAGCACCTTACTGGGAGACCCACTCGAGCAGTACTTC. It codes for CASTLLGDPLEQYF.

This clonotype was seen only a few times. J is TRBJ1-1 and V is TRBV6-2 or TRBV6-3, with a tentative D call TRBD1 (5 bases). Between the trimmed V and J ends, which lost 5 bases and 4 bases, there was a span of 8 bases. The CDR3 runs 12 residues. Germline V gene lookup returns CDR1 MNHEY and CDR2 SVGEGT. CDR3 nucleotide sequence: TGTGCCAGCAGTCCGGGGCGCACTGAAGCTTTCTTT. Its protein is CASSPGRTEAFF.

The rearrangement uses TRBV15 and TRBJ1-5; tentative D call: TRBD1 (5 bases). The CDR3 runs to 15 residues. CDR1 is LNHNV and CDR2 is YYDKDF in the germline V gene (reference sequence). V lost 1 base to trimming and J lost 6 bases, with 13 bases between them. The CDR3 reads CATSRAAGTFQPQHF. The CDR3 DNA sequence: TGTGCCACCAGCAGAGCAGCAGGGACGTTTCAGCCCCAGCATTTT.

The V call is TRBV18, the J call TRBJ1-3; 8 bases fit TRBD1. The trim removed 3 bases at V and 1 base at J, leaving 5 bases unmatched. The CDR3 extends over 16 amino acids. Germline CDR1 and CDR2: KGHSH and LQKENI. The CDR3 sequence is CASSPLQGASGNTIYF. The CDR3 bases are TGTGCCAGCTCACCCCTCCAGGGGGCATCTGGAAACACCATATATTTT.

V and J are TRBV24-1 and TRBJ1-1; TRBD1 agrees at 8 bases. The CDR3 is 15 amino acids. Germline trimming cut 4 bases from V and 0 bases from J; bases unmatched to any gene: 3. Germline V CDR1 and CDR2: KGHDR, SFDVKD. For the CDR3, the DNA is TGTGCCACCAGTGAATCGACAGGGGTGAACACTGAAGCTTTCTTT. This codes for CATSESTGVNTEAFF.

This clonotype has a handful of counts. The chain joins TRBV7-3 to TRBJ2-2; TRBD2 is a possible D gene (6 bases). Looked up from germline, CDR1 is SGHTA and CDR2 is FQGTGA. The CDR3 has 14 residues. With 4 bases removed from V and 4 bases from J, the gap between germline ends came to 10 bases. CDR3 nucleotides: TGTGCCAGCAGCTCCCTCGGGAGCACCGGGGAGCTGTTTTTT. This sequence encodes CASSSLGSTGELFF.

V usage is TRBV7-2 and J usage is TRBJ2-1; TRBD2 matches 7 bases. V was clipped by 2 bases and J by 7 bases; unmatched bases: 5. Germline CDR1 reads SGHTA; CDR2 reads FQGNSA. This CDR3 region has 14 residues. CDR3 coding DNA: TGTGCCAGCAGCTTAACTAGCGCTGTGAATGAGCAGTTCTTC. Translating gives CASSLTSAVNEQFF.

In this sample, this clonotype turned up a few times. The V gene is TRBV6-2 or TRBV6-3, the J gene TRBJ2-3; no definite D call. The germline CDR1 and CDR2 sequences are MNHEY and SVGEGT. The CDR3 loop spans 13 amino acids. Trimming pared 7 bases from V and 1 base from J, leaving 9 bases between. The CDR3 is CASTPLRTDTQYF. The CDR3 nucleotides are TGTGCCAGCACCCCTCTACGCACAGATACGCAGTATTTT.

The V gene is TRBV20-1, the J gene TRBJ2-7; D call uncertain. The germline gives CDR1 DFQATT, CDR2 SNEGSKA (reference sequence). V was pared by 7 bases and J by 1 base, with 14 bases between. The CDR3 extends over 13 amino acids. The CDR3 is CSGSRGPSYEQYF. DNA of the CDR3: TGCAGTGGATCCCGTGGCCCTTCCTACGAGCAGTACTTC.

The chain carries TRBV5-5 and TRBJ1-2, with D hard to call. The CDR3 is made up of 13 amino acids. Trimming took 2 bases from V and 0 from J, leaving 5 bases between them. Germline V gene sequence: CDR1 SGHKS, CDR2 YYEKEE (reference sequence). CDR3 sequence (DNA): TGTGCCAGCAGCTTTGGATCTAACTATGGCTACACCTTC. Residues: CASSFGSNYGYTF.

The J gene is TRBJ1-4, the V gene TRBV6-4; the D gene is possibly TRBD1 (5 bases). This CDR3 is 15 amino acids long. Germline CDR1 MRHNA, CDR2 SNTAGT. V lost 3 bases to trimming and J lost 2 bases, with 10 bases between them. The CDR3 region is CASSDKGETNEKLFF. For the CDR3, the DNA is TGTGCCAGCAGTGATAAAGGGGAGACTAATGAAAAACTGTTTTTT.

The V call is TRBV5-6, the J call TRBJ1-2; 8 bases align to TRBD1. The CDR3 is made up of 16 amino acids. Germline lookup yields CDR1 SGHDT and CDR2 YYEEEE. V was clipped by 3 bases and J by 6 bases; unmatched bases: 13. The CDR3 reads CASSWDRKGDVHGYTF. The CDR3 region has the DNA TGTGCCAGCAGCTGGGACAGGAAGGGGGATGTCCATGGCTACACCTTC.

By sample fraction, this clonotype is medium-sized. The rearrangement uses TRBV24-1 and TRBJ1-1; D ambiguous. V lost 9 bases and J lost 0, with 10 bases in between. Germline lookup yields CDR1 KGHDR and CDR2 SFDVKD. CDR3 size: 13 residues. The CDR3 sequence is CATFPSMNTEAFF. CDR3 bases: TGTGCCACCTTCCCCTCAATGAACACTGAAGCTTTCTTT.

V usage is TRBV27 and J usage is TRBJ2-7; 8 bases align to TRBD1. With V trimmed by 5 bases and J by 7 bases, 10 bases remained unmatched. The CDR3 has 14 amino acids. Looked up from germline, CDR1 is MNHEY and CDR2 is SMNVEV (reference sequence). This CDR3 reads CASSRQGAPREQYF. DNA of the CDR3: TGTGCCAGCAGTCGGCAGGGGGCACCCAGAGAGCAGTACTTC.

The chain couples TRBV20-1 to TRBJ2-1; 10 positions match TRBD2. The germline gives CDR1 DFQATT, CDR2 SNEGSKA (reference sequence). Trimming at V came to 0 bases and at J to 9 bases, leaving 8 bases not matched to a gene. The CDR3 contains 15 residues. The chain's CDR3 is CSARDRLAGRGEQFF. CDR3 bases: TGCAGTGCTAGAGATCGACTAGCGGGCCGGGGTGAGCAGTTCTTC.

The chain has TRBV6-1 and TRBJ2-7; 10 bases line up with TRBD2. This CDR3 comprises 15 residues. Germline-derived CDR1 and CDR2 are MNHNS and SASEGT. The V gene end was trimmed by 5 bases and the J gene end by 5 bases; junction bases not matched to a gene: 9. CDR3 DNA: TGTGCCAGCAGTCTACCTAGCGGGAGTAGCGACGAGCAGTACTTC. Its protein product is CASSLPSGSSDEQYF.

V and J are TRBV21-1 and TRBJ2-4; the table assigns TRBD1, which was not confirmed against the DNA. TRBV21-1 is marked as a pseudogene. The CDR3 spans 19 residues. The CDR3 nucleotides are TGTGCCAGCAGCAAAGCCGATCACAGGGGGTCTATAGCCAAAAACATTCAGTACTTC. Amino acids: CASSKADHRGSIAKNIQYF.

For the CDR3, the DNA is TGTGCCAGCAGCCCAGGGACTAGCGGGAGACCCGAGCAGTTCTTC. Its protein product is CASSPGTSGRPEQFF. The V call is TRBV4-2, the J call TRBJ2-1; 14 nucleotides line up with TRBD2. The V gene end was trimmed by 4 bases and the J gene end by 10 bases; junction bases not matched to a gene: 6. From germline, CDR1 is LGHNA and CDR2 YNFKEQ. The CDR3 runs 15 residues.

This clonotype was recorded a few times. This chain uses TRBV28 with TRBJ2-1, with TRBD2 matching 7 bases. The V gene end was trimmed by 6 bases and the J gene end by 10 bases; junction bases not matched to a gene: 15. Germline loops: CDR1 MDHEN, CDR2 SYDVKM. The CDR3 covers 15 residues. The CDR3 nucleotides read TGTGCCAGCAGCCTCGGTCTAGCGGTGGCGAAAGAGCAGTTCTTC. Protein sequence: CASSLGLAVAKEQFF.

This clonotype qualifies as medium-sized. The V and J genes are TRBV20-1 and TRBJ1-5, with D uncertain. Trimming pared 0 bases from V and 3 bases from J, leaving 12 bases between. Germline CDR1 is DFQATT and CDR2 is SNEGSKA (reference sequence). This CDR3 has 15 residues. This chain's CDR3 is CSARDQAGFNQPQHF. CDR3 sequence (DNA): TGCAGTGCTAGAGATCAGGCCGGATTCAATCAGCCCCAGCATTTT.

This chain links TRBV2 with TRBJ1-6, with D perhaps TRBD1 (6 bases). In germline, CDR1 is SNHLY, CDR2 FYNNEI. CDR3 length: 15 amino acids. V was shortened by 7 bases and J by 6 bases, with 16 bases between the two germline ends. This CDR3 is CASTKRKGVNSPLHF. DNA for the CDR3: TGTGCCAGCACTAAACGTAAGGGGGTTAATTCACCCCTCCACTTT.